Here is one TCR beta chain with its context. The antigen is not known. This entry belongs to a study of cytomegalovirus exposure and HLA in healthy donors. Findings of the study overall: In a later analysis, TCR beta V- and J-gene trimming was associated with a missense DCLRE1C variant.

PCR amplification relied on 60 Vbeta primers (plus 13 Jbeta primers). TCRdb's copy holds only in-frame clones and misses some; the assay was immunoSEQ multiplex PCR. Counted here are roughly 110,000 clones, 82% occurring once; the ten biggest clones make up less than 3.5%. CDR3 size: 16 residues. V shed 4 bases and J 3 bases; nucleotides not matched to a gene: 11. Germline CDR1 SGHNT, CDR2 YYREEE (reference sequence). The sample taken for sequencing was PBMCs. The TCR originated in a man aged 30 to 45 in good health and CMV-seropositive. V and J are TRBV5-4 and TRBJ2-3, with TRBD2 matching over 7 bases. The CDR3 region is CASSQDLGGGTDTQYF. The CDR3 DNA sequence: TGTGCCAGCAGCCAAGATCTGGGGGGGGGTACAGATACGCAGTATTTT.